This TCR beta chain was profiled in a study of Ad26.COV2.S vaccination and SARS-CoV-2 variants. Clones were sequenced by immunoSEQ multiplex PCR, and TCRdb holds only the in-frame ones, with some missing. The sample lists some 320,000 clones; around 84% were seen once. Treatment meaning: around 19 received Ad26.COV2.S at low or high dose, single or two shots; five or six received placebo; per-sample allocation not given. Specimens were obtained on day 63 following the first vaccine or placebo injection. Vaccination employed an Ad26 vector expressing the Wuhan-strain SARS-CoV-2 spike. CDR3 size: 13 residues.

The chain is built from TRBV21-1 and TRBJ1-2; the D segment call TRBD1 is taken from the table without a DNA check. TRBV21-1 is a pseudogene. The input for sequencing was peripheral blood, taken in a trial of Ad26.COV2.S vaccine versus placebo. This receptor was identified in a person between 18 and 65 years old who received the Ad26.COV2.S COVID-19 vaccine or a placebo. DNA of the CDR3: TGTGCCAGCAACAGGGTTCCTAACTATGGCTACACCTTC. Translation: CASNRVPNYGYTF.